Listed below are T cell receptor beta chains from one sample, sequenced in a study of T-cell memory formation after mild COVID-19. TCRdb reprocessed the 5' RACE reads via MiXCR and lists one record per CDR3 protein. The profile covers under 250,000 distinct CDR3 sequences, with under 30% appearing a single time and roughly an eighth taken by the ten largest. Sequencing was carried out using PBMCs or a T cell subset sorted from them (not recorded which). Receptors were obtained from an adult woman who had mild COVID-19 (a few samples of this study predate the infection). Cell type and time point are not known. The CDR3 runs from the conserved cysteine through the conserved F or W. The D gene is left open where the match is weak. A clone size is listed for some rows: how often the clone was seen (once, few, many), or a class if it is expanded.

abundance: NA; j_gene: TRBJ2-1; v_gene: TRBV5-6; len: 16; d_gene: NA; CDR3aa: CASSLLSRDRYNEQFF; CDR3nt: TGTGCCAGCAGCTTGCTTTCCAGGGACCGTTACAATGAGCAGTTCTTC
abundance: few; j_gene: TRBJ1-3; v_gene: TRBV3-1; len: 13; d_gene: NA; CDR3aa: CASSQESVNTIYF; CDR3nt: TGTGCCAGCAGCCAAGAGTCCGTGAACACCATATATTTT
abundance: NA; j_gene: TRBJ2-3; v_gene: TRBV4-3; len: 15; d_gene: NA; CDR3aa: CASSQDADYTDTQYF; CDR3nt: TGCGCCAGCAGCCAAGATGCGGACTACACAGATACGCAGTATTTT
abundance: NA; j_gene: TRBJ2-2; v_gene: TRBV20-1; len: 13; d_gene: TRBD1; CDR3aa: CSARRQGAGELFF; CDR3nt: TGCAGTGCTAGAAGACAGGGCGCCGGGGAGCTGTTTTTT
abundance: few; j_gene: TRBJ2-7; v_gene: TRBV3-1; len: 13; d_gene: NA; CDR3aa: CASSQDHVDGQYF; CDR3nt: TGTGCCAGCAGCCAAGATCATGTCGATGGGCAGTACTTC
abundance: few; j_gene: TRBJ2-2; v_gene: TRBV6-4; len: 16; d_gene: TRBD2; CDR3aa: CARGLAGPPNTGELFF; CDR3nt: TGTGCCAGGGGACTAGCGGGGCCTCCTAACACCGGGGAGCTGTTTTTT
abundance: NA; j_gene: TRBJ2-5; v_gene: TRBV5-1; len: 14; d_gene: NA; CDR3aa: CASSLAGIEETQYF; CDR3nt: TGCGCCAGCAGCTTGGCCGGTATCGAAGAGACCCAGTACTTC
abundance: once; j_gene: TRBJ2-2; v_gene: TRBV19; len: 19; d_gene: TRBD2; CDR3aa: CASSITGLAGLANTGELFF; CDR3nt: TGTGCCAGTAGTATTACGGGACTAGCGGGACTCGCGAACACCGGGGAGCTGTTTTTT
abundance: NA; j_gene: TRBJ1-1; v_gene: TRBV20-1; len: 13; d_gene: NA; CDR3aa: CSEQVFMNTEAFF; CDR3nt: TGCAGTGAACAGGTCTTTATGAACACTGAAGCTTTCTTT
abundance: NA; j_gene: TRBJ2-2; v_gene: TRBV20-1; len: 13; d_gene: TRBD1; CDR3aa: CSGTGRNTGELFF; CDR3nt: TGCAGTGGGACAGGGAGGAACACCGGGGAGCTGTTTTTT
abundance: NA; j_gene: TRBJ2-7; v_gene: TRBV6-5; len: 15; d_gene: TRBD1; CDR3aa: CASSYGTGGFYEQYF; CDR3nt: TGTGCCAGCAGTTACGGGACAGGGGGCTTCTACGAGCAGTACTTC
abundance: many; j_gene: TRBJ2-5; v_gene: TRBV6-6; len: 16; d_gene: TRBD2; CDR3aa: CASSNQGGTSQETQYF; CDR3nt: TGTGCCAGCAGTAACCAAGGAGGGACTAGCCAAGAGACCCAGTACTTC
abundance: NA; j_gene: TRBJ2-1; v_gene: TRBV5-5; len: 17; d_gene: TRBD2; CDR3aa: CASSLHSGRAEYNEQFF; CDR3nt: TGTGCCAGCAGCTTGCATAGCGGGAGGGCCGAATACAATGAGCAGTTCTTC
abundance: NA; j_gene: TRBJ2-1; v_gene: TRBV24-1; len: 16; d_gene: TRBD2; CDR3aa: CATSDFGTSGSQEQFF; CDR3nt: TGTGCCACCAGTGATTTCGGGACTAGCGGGAGTCAGGAGCAGTTCTTC